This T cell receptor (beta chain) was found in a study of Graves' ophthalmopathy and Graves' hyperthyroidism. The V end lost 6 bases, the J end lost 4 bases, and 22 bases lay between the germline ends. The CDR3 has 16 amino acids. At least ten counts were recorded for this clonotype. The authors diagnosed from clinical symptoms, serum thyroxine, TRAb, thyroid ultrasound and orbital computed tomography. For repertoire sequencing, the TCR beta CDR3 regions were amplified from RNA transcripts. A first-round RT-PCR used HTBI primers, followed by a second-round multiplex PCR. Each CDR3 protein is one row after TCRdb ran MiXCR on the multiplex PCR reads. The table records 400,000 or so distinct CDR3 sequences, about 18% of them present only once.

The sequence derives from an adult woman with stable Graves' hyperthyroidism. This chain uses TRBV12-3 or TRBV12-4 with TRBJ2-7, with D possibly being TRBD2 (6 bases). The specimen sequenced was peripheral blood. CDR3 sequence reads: CASSQTPASVPYEQYF. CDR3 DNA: TGTGCCAGCAGCCAAACGCCGGCTAGCGTACCGTACGAGCAGTACTTC.